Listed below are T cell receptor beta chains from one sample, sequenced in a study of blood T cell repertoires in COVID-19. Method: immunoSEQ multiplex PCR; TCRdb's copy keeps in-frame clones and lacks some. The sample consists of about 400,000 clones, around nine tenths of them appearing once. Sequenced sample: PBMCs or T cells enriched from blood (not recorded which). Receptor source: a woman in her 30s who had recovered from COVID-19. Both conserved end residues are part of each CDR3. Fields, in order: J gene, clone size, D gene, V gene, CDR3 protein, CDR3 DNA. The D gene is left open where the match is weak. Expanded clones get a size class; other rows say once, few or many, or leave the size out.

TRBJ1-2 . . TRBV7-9 CASSLEGVNYGYTF TGTGCCAGCAGCTTAGAGGGGGTTAACTATGGCTACACCTTC
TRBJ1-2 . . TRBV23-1 CASSQRQGQGGYTF TGCGCCAGCAGTCAACGGCAGGGCCAAGGGGGCTACACCTTC
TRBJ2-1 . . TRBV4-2 CASSHATSYEQFF TGTGCCAGCAGCCATGCGACTAGTTATGAGCAGTTCTTC
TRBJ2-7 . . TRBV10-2 CASSDRGSYEQYF TGCGCCAGCAGTGATCGGGGATCCTACGAGCAGTACTTC
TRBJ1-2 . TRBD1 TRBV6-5 CATPTGEGYGYTF TGTGCCACCCCGACAGGGGAAGGCTATGGCTACACCTTC
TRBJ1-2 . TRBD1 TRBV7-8 CASSLVGQENYGYTF TGTGCCAGCAGCTTAGTTGGACAGGAAAACTATGGCTACACCTTC
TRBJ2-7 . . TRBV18 CASSPAPAQVNYEQYF TGTGCCAGCTCACCTGCCCCCGCCCAGGTGAACTACGAGCAGTACTTC
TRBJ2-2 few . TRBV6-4 CASAKSGDTGELFF TGTGCCAGCGCTAAATCCGGGGACACCGGGGAGCTGTTTTTT
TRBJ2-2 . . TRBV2 CASRGPRDTANTGELFF TGTGCCAGCAGAGGGCCCCGGGACACCGCGAACACCGGGGAGCTGTTTTTT
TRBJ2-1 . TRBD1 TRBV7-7 CASSSIPRQGINEQFF TGTGCTAGCAGCTCGATTCCTCGACAGGGGATAAATGAGCAGTTCTTC
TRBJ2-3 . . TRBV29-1 CSVEAGYTQYF TGCAGCGTTGAGGCAGGATATACGCAGTATTTT
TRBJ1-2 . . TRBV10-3 CAINQAEAGNNGYTF TGTGCCATCAATCAGGCCGAGGCGGGGAATAATGGCTACACCTTC
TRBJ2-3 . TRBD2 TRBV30 CAWEPGLAGTDTQYF TGTGCCTGGGAGCCGGGACTAGCGGGAACAGATACGCAGTATTTT
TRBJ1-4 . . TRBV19 CASSIDGGKTDEKLFF TGTGCCAGTAGTATTGATGGCGGAAAGACGGATGAAAAACTGTTTTTT
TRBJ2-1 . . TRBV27 CAGKQGGVEQFF TGTGCCGGCAAGCAGGGGGGAGTTGAGCAGTTCTTC
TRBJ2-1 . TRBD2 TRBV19 CASERLAGRGNEQFF TGTGCCAGTGAAAGGTTAGCGGGAAGGGGAAATGAGCAGTTCTTC
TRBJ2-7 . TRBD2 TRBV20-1 CSSGGAYEQYF TGCAGTAGCGGGGGGGCCTACGAGCAGTACTTC
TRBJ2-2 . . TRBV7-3 CASSLSPGYTGELFF TGTGCCAGCAGTTTATCTCCGGGATACACCGGGGAGCTGTTTTTT
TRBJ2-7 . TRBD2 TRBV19 CASRTSGGDEQYF TGTGCCAGTCGGACTAGCGGGGGAGATGAGCAGTACTTC
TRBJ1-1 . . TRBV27 CASSLFGGAEAFF TGTGCCAGCAGTTTATTCGGGGGTGCTGAAGCTTTCTTT
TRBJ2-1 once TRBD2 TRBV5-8 CASRLRLAGGSYNEQFF TGTGCCAGCAGATTGAGACTAGCGGGAGGCTCCTACAATGAGCAGTTCTTC
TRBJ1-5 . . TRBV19 CASSKRLASAWVSNQPQHF TGTGCCAGTAGTAAGAGGCTGGCGTCGGCCTGGGTGAGCAATCAGCCCCAGCATTTT
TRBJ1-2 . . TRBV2 CASRVSRQDYGYTF TGTGCCAGCAGAGTCTCGAGACAAGACTATGGCTACACCTTC
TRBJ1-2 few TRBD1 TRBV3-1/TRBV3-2 CASSKLGQGRNTF TGTGCCAGCAGTAAACTCGGACAGGGCAGAAACACCTTC
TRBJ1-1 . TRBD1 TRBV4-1 CASRKADRTGTEAFF TGCGCCAGCAGAAAAGCGGACAGGACCGGCACTGAAGCTTTCTTT
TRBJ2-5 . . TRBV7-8 CASSLAQASGETQYF TGTGCCAGCAGCTTAGCGCAGGCGTCAGGGGAGACCCAGTACTTC
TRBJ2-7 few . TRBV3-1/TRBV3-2 CASSQDAEDYEQYF TGTGCCAGCAGCCAAGACGCAGAGGACTACGAGCAGTACTTC
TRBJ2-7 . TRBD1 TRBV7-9 CASSRGQGPQRYEQYF TGTGCCAGCAGCAGGGGACAGGGGCCCCAACGATACGAGCAGTACTTC
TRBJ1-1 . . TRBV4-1 CASSQDLAGSGAFF TGCGCCAGCAGCCAAGACCTGGCTGGCTCCGGGGCTTTCTTT
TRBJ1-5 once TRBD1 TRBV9 CASSSSGTDSPQHF TGTGCCAGCAGCTCATCCGGGACAGACTCGCCCCAGCATTTT
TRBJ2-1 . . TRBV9 CASSPEGATGNEQFF TGTGCCAGCAGCCCGGAGGGGGCTACGGGCAATGAGCAGTTCTTC
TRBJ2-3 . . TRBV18 CASSPLAGITDTQYF TGTGCCAGCTCACCACTCGCGGGGATCACAGATACGCAGTATTTT
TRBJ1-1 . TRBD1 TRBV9 CASSATGGPNTEAFF TGTGCCAGCAGCGCCACAGGGGGGCCGAACACTGAAGCTTTCTTT
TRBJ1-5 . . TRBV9 CASSVGGSSNQPQHF TGTGCCAGCAGCGTAGGTGGTAGTAGCAATCAGCCCCAGCATTTT
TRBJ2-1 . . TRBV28 CASSFSERSSYNEQFF TGTGCCAGCAGTTTTTCGGAGCGGAGCTCCTACAATGAGCAGTTCTTC
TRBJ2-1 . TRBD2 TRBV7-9 CASSLAGVYNEQFF TGTGCCAGCAGCTTGGCGGGGGTATACAATGAGCAGTTCTTC
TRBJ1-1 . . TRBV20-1 CSASNSRNTEAFF TGCAGTGCTAGTAACAGCCGAAACACTGAAGCTTTCTTT
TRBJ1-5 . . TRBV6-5 CASRATHSNQPQHF TGTGCCAGCAGAGCCACCCATAGCAATCAGCCCCAGCATTTT
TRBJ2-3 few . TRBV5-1 CASSLRAGADTQYF TGCGCCAGCAGCCTGCGGGCGGGTGCAGATACGCAGTATTTT
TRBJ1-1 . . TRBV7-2 CASSYRRNTEAFF TGTGCCAGCAGTTATCGGAGGAACACTGAAGCTTTCTTT
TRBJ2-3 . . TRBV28 CASSLSGLTGTDTQYF TGTGCCAGCAGTTTGAGCGGACTTACCGGCACAGATACGCAGTATTTT
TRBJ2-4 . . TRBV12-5 CASGPRENIQYF TGTGCTAGTGGTCCCCGGGAGAACATTCAGTACTTC
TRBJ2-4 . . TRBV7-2 CASSSWTTGTKNIQYF TGTGCCAGCAGCTCATGGACAACAGGAACAAAAAACATTCAGTACTTC
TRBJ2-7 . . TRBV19 CASSITPWSYEQYF TGTGCCAGTAGTATTACACCTTGGTCCTACGAGCAGTACTTC
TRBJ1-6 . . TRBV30 CAWRDSYNSPLHF TGTGCCTGGAGGGACAGTTATAATTCACCCCTCCACTTT
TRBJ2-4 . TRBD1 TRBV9 CASSVAGGQGARNIQYF TGTGCCAGCAGCGTAGCCGGGGGACAGGGGGCGAGAAACATTCAGTACTTC
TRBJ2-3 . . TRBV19 CASSPRLVDTQYF TGTGCCAGTAGTCCTCGACTAGTGGATACGCAGTATTTT
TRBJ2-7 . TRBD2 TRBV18 CASSPPLAGISYEQYF TGTGCCAGCTCACCACCACTAGCGGGGATCTCCTACGAGCAGTACTTC